This T cell receptor beta chain was found in a study of regulatory T cells in long-lasting Graves disease (dated by TCRdb to 2020 to 2022). With regard to the full study: Antithyroid drugs had been taken for less than 3 months by newly diagnosed Graves' disease patients. TCR sequencing covered approximately 13 persistent and 20 newly diagnosed Graves' disease patients, some 33 samples in total. The study was conducted in China and was registered as a clinical trial. Persistent Graves' disease patients were compared with newly diagnosed Graves' disease patients by peripheral blood TCR sequencing and RNA sequencing.

Libraries were made using multiplex PCR. Sequencing relied on an Illumina HiSeq 4000. CDR3 regions were amplified by Arm-PCR with iRepertoire HTBI primers to construct TCR beta libraries. PCR products were gel purified before sequencing. The source study handled its data this way. Gene usage analysis of CDR3 amino acid clonotypes used the approximately 62 TRBV and 14 TRBJ segments found across samples. Filtered high-quality paired reads were merged into contigs using COPE and FqMerger. BLAST was used to align contigs to IMGT TRBV, TRBD and TRBJ reference genes, with CDR3 defined following IMGT. Any clonotype with a frequency above 0.1% was classified as a highly expanded clone. Shannon entropy served as the measure of repertoire diversity, while the Gini coefficient captured V-J evenness. A clonotype was considered public if more than one individual shared it. In TCRdb, the public reads were trimmed at Q25 with fastp and aligned with MiXCR, with productive beta chains retained. Identical CDR3 protein sequences are pooled into one entry, listed with their most common genes and DNA. The V and J calls were not made by the authors but by TCRdb's processing. Within this sample are about 540,000 distinct CDR3 sequences, with roughly 12% of them counted one time only. The ten biggest clones cover approximately 9.3% of the sample.

Reading the label with the study, this specimen's time point is: newly diagnosed GD, antithyroid drugs for less than 3 months. For both TCR sequencing and RNA sequencing, RNA was extracted from PBMCs using TRIzol. The diagnosis of Graves' disease was made according to American Thyroid Association guidelines. Recruitment of patients was carried out at an endocrinology department in Xi'an, China. From each patient, around 9 milliliters of peripheral blood was collected into an EDTA anticoagulant tube. Ficoll Paque Plus density gradient separation was used to isolate PBMCs, and no further T cell sorting was done. An Agilent 2100 Bioanalyzer and agarose gel were used to check RNA quality, while a NanoDrop 2000 measured RNA concentration. Study-wide findings and limitations: Persistent disease showed preferential use of TRBV28, TRBJ1-2 and TRBJ2-5, whereas newly diagnosed disease favored TRBV20-1 and TRBJ2-1. Only the TCR beta chain was sequenced and analyzed. The study examined only peripheral blood because the primary lesion, thyroid tissue, could not be accessed. A larger number of public clonotypes was shared among persistent patients (approximately 2,600) than among newly diagnosed patients (around 890). Compared with newly diagnosed patients, persistent Graves' disease patients had lower TCR Shannon entropy and fewer highly expanded clones, which suggests clonal expansion. The authors acknowledged the small sample size as a limitation that may reduce accuracy.

The table lists this clonotype with a few counts. Its target antigen remains unknown. Per-base quality was not reported, and no clone a single base away is much larger than it. Inclusive of the bounding cysteine and phenylalanine, the CDR3 is 16 residues long. The DNA shown is the 48-base CDR3, in frame from base 1. CDR1 and CDR2 (MRHNA, SNTAGT) derive from the germline V gene. Here V drops 2 bases and J drops 4 bases, and the junction holds 3 bases not matched to any gene. Separately, the same data were catalogued under a study of T cells in Graves' hyperthyroidism and ophthalmopathy. As noted in the second study: A patient counted as having stable Graves' hyperthyroidism if no progression to ophthalmopathy occurred over 18 months of follow-up. Hyperthyroidism patients were newly diagnosed, with disease duration under 2 months, and aged 18 to 65 years. Patients with uncontrolled infections, other autoimmune diseases, pregnancy or lactation were excluded. Diagnoses were based on clinical symptoms, serum thyroxine and TRAb, thyroid ultrasound and orbital computed tomography. A first-round RT-PCR of the TCR CDR3 used the HTBI primer set with the Qiagen OneStep RT-PCR kit. Blood samples also contained most of the expanded thyroid clonotypes (frequency above 0.001), which suggests that blood repertoires may reflect thyroid immune responses. In cross-validation, a model built on a 13 V-J signature told ophthalmopathy apart from stable hyperthyroidism with under 90% sensitivity and roughly 81% specificity, and in testing the same model reached 80%/75%. During validation, the model predicted progression to ophthalmopathy a median of about 6.5 months ahead of onset, with just under 71% sensitivity and almost 75% specificity. A discovery cohort of about a hundred patients, roughly 43 with Graves' ophthalmopathy and approximately 60 with stable Graves' hyperthyroidism, was used to find distinguishing TCR V-J signatures. Prospective prediction of ophthalmopathy was tested in an independent validation cohort of some 19 hyperthyroidism patients and roughly 16 patients who later progressed to ophthalmopathy. The approximately 97 discovery patients were randomly divided into training and test sets at a 7:3 ratio. Thyroid tissue and blood T-cell repertoires from over 5 Graves' hyperthyroidism patients were also compared in the study. After sampling, hyperthyroidism patients received methimazole starting at 30 mg daily, and ophthalmopathy patients received high-dose intravenous methylprednisolone. Libraries were constructed in a second round of multiplex PCR, after which size selection and purification were carried out. The libraries were sequenced on an Illumina HiSeq2000 using paired-end 100 bp reads. SOAPnuke was used to process the raw data, throwing out any read that contained adapters or uncalled bases, had a mean Phred below 15, or lacked an exact constant-primer or identifier match. COPE v1.2.5 was used to merge high-quality paired reads, and clonotypes were defined as unique nucleotide sequences. Clonotypes were aligned to IMGT TRBV, TRBD and TRBJ reference segments using MiTCR v1.1. Only V-J combinations with frequency above 0.0001, covering about 99% of repertoires, were analysed. The TCS score was defined as F50 (clonal expansion) divided by E x V (chaos), with BLOSUM62-based TCRdist calculated between CDR3 peptides within each V-J. Welch's t-statistics and random forest reduced 500 to 550 V-J features to 13, which were used in a naive Bayes classifier (R e1071). No statistical method was used to set the sample size in advance, and investigators knew the group allocation. TCR Vbeta CDR3 sequencing of roughly 140 peripheral blood samples (about 45 ophthalmopathy, 75 or so hyperthyroidism and roughly 17 progressor patients) is reported in the paper.

This receptor was taken from a man under 40 with Graves disease. Donor details come from another sample of the same person, matched by shared clones. This specimen was peripheral blood mononuclear cells (PBMCs), taken at new diagnosis, from a patient treated with antithyroid drugs. The rearranged segments are TRBV6-4 and TRBJ2-6; 9 bases in between match TRBD2. The DNA reads TGTGCCAGCAGTGACGATAGCGGGAGCGGGGCCAACGTCCTGACTTTC. Translated, this is CASSDDSGSGANVLTF.